This T cell receptor beta chain stems from a study of cytomegalovirus exposure and HLA in healthy donors. Study-wide results and limits: Later analysis found that TCR beta chains associated with HLA were more clonally expanded than other, equally common chains.

Germline loops: CDR1 LNHNV, CDR2 YYDKDF (reference sequence). This CDR3 region has 15 residues. Deletions cut 0 bases from V and 4 bases from J, with 12 bases between. As to this clone: Its antigen is unidentified.

The PCR employed 60 Vbeta primers together with 13 Jbeta primers. The table came from immunoSEQ multiplex PCR; TCRdb's copy has only in-frame clones and leaves some out. The top ten hold approximately 7% of the sample, which has about 160,000 clones, roughly 80% seen once. The sequence was collected from a woman aged 25 to 39 in good health and CMV-seropositive. The chain joins TRBV15 to TRBJ1-2, with D perhaps TRBD1 (6 bases). Sequenced input: PBMCs. CDR3 sequence (DNA): TGTGCCACCAGCAGAGATCCGGCAGGGGTCTATGGCTACACCTTC. Translated: CATSRDPAGVYGYTF.